Sequencing of this TCR beta chain was carried out in a study of cytomegalovirus exposure and HLA in healthy donors. CDR1 and CDR2 (germline): SGHKS, YYEKEE (reference sequence). Trimming shortened V by 2 bases and J by 5 bases, and 14 bases separated the two germline ends. CDR3 size: 14 residues. Amplification used 60 Vbeta primers and 13 Jbeta primers. Clones were sequenced by immunoSEQ multiplex PCR, and TCRdb holds only the in-frame ones, with some missing. The sample has a few hundred thousand clones; 77% are singletons. The material sequenced was PBMCs. This clonotype originated in a woman aged 60-75 years in good health and CMV-seropositive. This chain uses TRBV5-5 with TRBJ2-7; D is perhaps TRBD1 (5 bases). CDR3 sequence: CASSFHGREDEQYF. The CDR3 bases are TGTGCCAGCAGCTTTCATGGCAGGGAAGACGAGCAGTACTTC.